The next 28 T cell receptor beta chains were all read from a single sample in a study of T-cell memory formation after mild COVID-19. TCRdb re-derived calls from the 5' RACE reads in MiXCR, one entry per CDR3 protein. The table records roughly 190,000 distinct CDR3 sequences, 18% of them present only once. What was sequenced was PBMCs or a T cell subset sorted from them (not recorded which). These receptors all stem from an adult woman who had mild COVID-19 (a few samples of this study predate the infection). Cell type and time point are not known.

This clonotype occurred a few times. The rearrangement links TRBV2 to TRBJ1-1, with D tentatively TRBD1 (6 bases). CDR1 and CDR2 from the germline V gene are SNHLY and FYNNEI. This CDR3 spans 14 amino acids. Trimming took off 1 base at V and 4 bases at J, with 10 bases between the two ends. The CDR3 region has the DNA TGTGCCAGCAGTGAAGACAGGGTGATCACTGAAGCTTTCTTT. Encoded protein: CASSEDRVITEAFF.

The chain recombines TRBV9 with TRBJ1-1, with TRBD1 matching 7 bases. V gave up 4 bases and J gave up 9 bases; unmatched junction bases: 12. This CDR3 contains 14 residues. Looked up from germline, CDR1 is SGDLS and CDR2 is YYNGEE. The CDR3 DNA follows: TGTGCCAGCAGCAAAGAAGACAGGGTCGCTCAAGCTTTCTTT. This gives the protein CASSKEDRVAQAFF.

V usage is TRBV18 and J usage is TRBJ2-7, with D maybe TRBD2 (6 bases). Germline loops: CDR1 KGHSH, CDR2 LQKENI. The CDR3 runs 16 residues. The V end lost 0 bases, the J end lost 3 bases, and 15 bases lay between the germline ends. The CDR3 sequence is CASSPPLSGLIYEQYF. CDR3 nucleotides: TGTGCCAGCTCACCACCGCTCTCGGGACTTATCTACGAGCAGTACTTC.

V gene TRBV6-5 combines with J gene TRBJ2-2, with D possibly TRBD1 on 5 matching bases. V was shortened by 4 bases and J by 3 bases, with 9 bases between the two germline ends. Germline CDR1 is MNHEY and CDR2 is SVGAGI. This CDR3 spans 14 amino acids. CDR3: CASSFDRYTGELFF. CDR3 nucleotide sequence: TGTGCCAGCAGTTTCGACAGATACACCGGGGAGCTGTTTTTT.

Ten or more counts support this clonotype. The chain couples TRBV5-1 to TRBJ1-2, with 7 bases aligning to TRBD1. The germline V gene has CDR1 SGHRS and CDR2 YFSETQ. Germline trimming cut 2 bases from V and 6 bases from J; bases unmatched to any gene: 4. The CDR3 runs to 13 residues. CDR3 residues: CASSFDREDGYTF. The CDR3 coding sequence is TGCGCCAGCAGCTTTGACAGGGAAGATGGCTACACCTTC.

V gene TRBV5-6 combines with J gene TRBJ1-1; no firm D call. Germline CDR1 SGHDT, CDR2 YYEEEE. V lost 2 bases and J 0 bases, leaving 8 bases between the germline ends. The CDR3 has 14 amino acids. The CDR3 coding sequence is TGTGCCAGCAGCTTCTACAGCATGAACACTGAAGCTTTCTTT. Its protein is CASSFYSMNTEAFF.

This chain connects TRBV11-3 to TRBJ2-7, with a possible D match to TRBD1 (6 bases). The CDR3 loop spans 12 amino acids. The germline V and J ends were trimmed by 8 bases and 4 bases, with 12 bases remaining between them. Germline V gene data show CDR1 as SGHNT and CDR2 as YENEEA. CDR3: CASGRQAYEQYF. The CDR3 DNA follows: TGTGCCAGCGGAAGACAGGCGTACGAGCAGTACTTC.

The rearrangement uses TRBV27 and TRBJ1-4; D unresolved. There are 12 residues in the CDR3. Trimming took off 5 bases at V and 7 bases at J, with 8 bases between the two ends. CDR1 MNHEY and CDR2 SMNVEV come from the germline V gene (reference sequence). The CDR3 region has the DNA TGTGCCAGCAGTATAATAGGTGAAAAACTGTTTTTT. This codes for CASSIIGEKLFF.

This clonotype showed up just a few times. One end of the junction does not line up with germline, which may come from a read error. The chain links TRBV6-2 or TRBV6-3 to TRBJ2-1; 7 nucleotides align to TRBD2. This CDR3 spans 14 amino acids. Germline assignment: CDR1 MNHEY and CDR2 SVGEGT. The CDR3 DNA reads TGTGCCAGCAGTGACTCCGGGGGGAGCGGTGAGCAGTTCTTC. Translating it yields CASSDSGGSGEQFF.

The chain carries TRBV25-1 and TRBJ2-3; TRBD2 matches at 7 bases. Losses at the gene ends were 2 bases for V and 1 base for J; bases not matched to a gene: 0. CDR3 length: 14 residues. Per the germline V gene, CDR1 is MGHDK and CDR2 is SYGVNS. As DNA, the CDR3 is TGTGCCAGCAGTGAACTAGCGGGCACAGATACGCAGTATTTT. Protein sequence: CASSELAGTDTQYF.

Here the CDR3 DNA reads TGTGCCAGCAGCCGTGCGAGCGGGAAGTATGAGCAGTTCTTC. Its protein is CASSRASGKYEQFF. This chain connects TRBV3-1 to TRBJ2-1, with 7 bases matching TRBD2. J lost 8 bases, V lost 4 bases, and 8 bases had no gene match. Germline loops: CDR1 LGHDT, CDR2 YNNKEL (reference sequence). The length of the CDR3 is 14 residues.

The rearrangement links TRBV7-2 to TRBJ2-5, with 7 bases aligning to TRBD1. The germline gives CDR1 SGHTA, CDR2 FQGNSA. CDR3 size: 15 residues. V was clipped by 5 bases and J by 5 bases; unmatched bases: 11. The CDR3 nucleotides are TGTGCCAGCAGCCCCAGACAGGGCCCCCAGGAGACCCAGTACTTC. Translated, it gives CASSPRQGPQETQYF.

This clonotype came up a few times. CDR3 sequence reads: CASSVGEGYLYEQYF. For the CDR3, the DNA is TGTGCCAGCAGCGTAGGGGAGGGTTACCTCTACGAGCAGTACTTC. The chain uses TRBV9 and TRBJ2-7; 7 positions match TRBD2. This CDR3 contains 15 residues. Germline V CDR1 and CDR2: SGDLS, YYNGEE. J was trimmed by 3 bases and V by 0 bases; bases with no gene match: 6.

The genes are TRBV15 and TRBJ2-3; 9 positions match TRBD2. The CDR3 contains 16 residues. Per the germline V gene, CDR1 is LNHNV and CDR2 is YYDKDF (reference sequence). Trimming took 6 bases from V and 4 from J; bases not matched to a gene: 11. Here the CDR3 DNA reads TGTGCCACCAGAGTACTGCGGGAGGGCCCCGCAGATACGCAGTATTTT. Translated, it gives CATRVLREGPADTQYF.

This sequence joins TRBV24-1 and TRBJ2-2; D is possibly TRBD1 (6 bases). CDR3 size: 16 residues. Between the trimmed V and J ends, which lost 7 bases and 5 bases, there was a span of 19 bases. Per the germline V gene, CDR1 is KGHDR and CDR2 is SFDVKD. The CDR3 loop reads CATSDRYPLLTGELFF. As DNA, the CDR3 is TGTGCCACCAGCGACAGGTACCCACTTTTAACCGGGGAGCTGTTTTTT.

This clonotype was detected ten times or more. This chain uses TRBV6-4 with TRBJ2-1; 10 bases line up with TRBD2. V lost 4 bases, J lost 5 bases, and 14 bases stayed unmatched. This CDR3 has 18 residues. CDR1 and CDR2 (germline): MRHNA, SNTAGT. For the CDR3, the DNA is TGTGCCAGCAGTGCCGACAGGGTAGTTGGACTAGCGGACAATGAGCAGTTCTTC. Residues: CASSADRVVGLADNEQFF.

DNA for the CDR3: TGTGCCAGCAGTTATGCAGGGGGCTATGGCTACACCTTC. Translating gives CASSYAGGYGYTF. The V and J genes are TRBV27 and TRBJ1-2, with 7 positions matching TRBD1. Per germline, CDR1 MNHEY and CDR2 SMNVEV (reference sequence). Trimming took 4 bases from V and 4 from J; bases not matched to a gene: 3. The CDR3 is 13 residues long.

This rearrangement joins TRBV9 to TRBJ2-1, with 10 nucleotides matching TRBD2. V gave up 2 bases and J gave up 9 bases; unmatched junction bases: 11. Germline CDR1 is SGDLS and CDR2 is YYNGEE. This CDR3 has 16 residues. CDR3 nucleotides: TGTGCCAGCAGCGTGGGAGGGCTAGCGGGAGCAACTGAGCAGTTCTTC. It codes for CASSVGGLAGATEQFF.

This clonotype was detected a few times. This rearrangement joins TRBV9 to TRBJ2-7; 8 nucleotides match TRBD1. The ends lost 3 bases at V and 2 bases at J; junction bases unmatched: 7. The germline V gene has CDR1 SGDLS and CDR2 YYNGEE. The CDR3 extends over 15 amino acids. CDR3 in amino acids: CASSAGPGQAYEQYF. The CDR3 bases are TGTGCCAGCAGCGCCGGACCGGGACAGGCCTACGAGCAGTACTTC.

J is TRBJ1-4 and V is TRBV20-1; the match to TRBD1 covers 7 bases. V trimming: 0 bases; J trimming: 0 bases; junction bases outside the gene matches: 16. This CDR3 spans 20 amino acids. Germline lookup yields CDR1 DFQATT and CDR2 SNEGSKA (reference sequence). The CDR3 DNA follows: TGCAGTGCTAGAGAGGGTTTTGAGACAGGGAATCGGGCAACTAATGAAAAACTGTTTTTT. Translated, it gives CSAREGFETGNRATNEKLFF.

This sequence joins TRBV5-1 and TRBJ2-7; D not certain. This CDR3 has 14 residues. Germline lookup yields CDR1 SGHRS and CDR2 YFSETQ. V lost 4 bases to trimming and J lost 3 bases, with 14 bases between them. CDR3 sequence reads: CASSQNPEIYEQYF. In DNA, the CDR3 is TGCGCCAGCAGCCAAAATCCAGAGATCTACGAGCAGTACTTC.

This chain connects TRBV30 to TRBJ1-2, with D maybe TRBD1 (6 bases). Germline CDR1 and CDR2: GTSNPN and SVGIG (reference sequence). The ends were cut back, 2 bases at V and 2 bases at J, with 15 bases in the middle. The CDR3 sequence is 15 residues long. Written as DNA, the CDR3 is TGTGCCTGGAGTCGGGGGGCACAGAACAACTATGGCTACACCTTC. This codes for CAWSRGAQNNYGYTF.

The table lists this clonotype with many counts. This chain joins TRBV9 and TRBJ1-6, with 9 positions matching TRBD1. Trimming cost V 4 bases and J 6 bases; bases outside gene matches: 8. The germline V gene has CDR1 SGDLS and CDR2 YYNGEE. This CDR3 is built from 16 residues. CDR3 region: CASSPRTGESNSPLHF. CDR3 DNA sequence: TGTGCCAGCAGCCCCCGGACAGGGGAGAGTAATTCACCCCTCCACTTT.

The chain recombines TRBV3-1 with TRBJ1-5; 8 bases align to TRBD1. The CDR3 consists of 15 residues. Germline loops: CDR1 LGHDT, CDR2 YNNKEL (reference sequence). The V gene end was trimmed by 1 base and the J gene end by 2 bases; junction bases not matched to a gene: 1. The DNA for the CDR3 is TGTGCCAGCAGCCAAGCGGACAGGGGCAATCAGCCCCAGCATTTT. It codes for CASSQADRGNQPQHF.

Note on this clonotype: One junction end does not reproduce the germline sequence, and a read error may be involved. The chain has TRBV2 and TRBJ1-5, with no clear D. Germline assignment: CDR1 SNHLY and CDR2 FYNNEI. The CDR3 is 13 residues long. For the CDR3, the DNA is TGTGCCGGCAGTGGTGGGGGCAATCAGCCCCAGCATTTT. Protein sequence: CAGSGGGNQPQHF.

The chain is built from TRBV7-9 and TRBJ1-1; D not certain. Deletions cut 1 base from V and 11 bases from J, with 8 bases between. The CDR3 runs to 11 residues. Germline CDR1 is SEHNR and CDR2 is FQNEAQ (reference sequence). CDR3 residues: CASSLEGYAFF. The CDR3 DNA reads as TGTGCCAGCAGCTTAGAAGGCTATGCTTTCTTT.

This clonotype was counted a few times. The chain uses TRBV10-3 and TRBJ1-2; no clear D gene. Trimming removed 0 bases from V and 5 bases from J, with 4 bases in between. The CDR3 length is 12 residues. Germline V gene sequence: CDR1 ENHRY, CDR2 SYGVKD. CDR3: CAISESTYGYTF. CDR3 nucleotides: TGTGCCATCAGTGAGTCGACTTATGGCTACACCTTC.

This clonotype showed up many times. This chain links TRBV20-1 with TRBJ1-4; TRBD1 agrees at 8 bases. This CDR3 comprises 15 residues. With V trimmed by 1 base and J by 8 bases, 9 bases remained unmatched. Germline V CDR1 and CDR2: DFQATT, SNEGSKA (reference sequence). The CDR3 sequence is CSARGGGQVREKLFF. In DNA form, the CDR3 reads TGCAGTGCTAGAGGAGGGGGACAGGTCCGGGAAAAACTGTTTTTT.